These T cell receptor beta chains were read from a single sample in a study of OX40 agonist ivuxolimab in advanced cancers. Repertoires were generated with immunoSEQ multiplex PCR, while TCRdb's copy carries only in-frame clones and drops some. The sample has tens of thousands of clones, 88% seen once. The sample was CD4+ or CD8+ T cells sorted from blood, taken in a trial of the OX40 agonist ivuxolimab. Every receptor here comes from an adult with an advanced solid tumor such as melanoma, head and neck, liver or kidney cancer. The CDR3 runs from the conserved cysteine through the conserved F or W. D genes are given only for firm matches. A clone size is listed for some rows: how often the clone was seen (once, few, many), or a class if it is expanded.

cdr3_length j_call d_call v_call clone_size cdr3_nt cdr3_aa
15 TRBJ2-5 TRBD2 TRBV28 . TGTGCCAGCAGTTTAGGTAGCGGGATTCAAGAGACCCAGTACTTC CASSLGSGIQETQYF
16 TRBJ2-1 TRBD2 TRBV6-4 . TGTGCCAGCAGTGTCGAACTAGCGGGTTCCTACAATGAGCAGTTCTTC CASSVELAGSYNEQFF
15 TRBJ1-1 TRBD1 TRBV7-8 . TGTGCCAGCAGCCCCAGGACAGGTTCGAACACTGAAGCTTTCTTT CASSPRTGSNTEAFF
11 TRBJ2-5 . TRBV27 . TGTGCCAGCTGGAGGGGAGAGACCCAGTACTTC CASWRGETQYF
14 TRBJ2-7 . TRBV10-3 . TGTGCCATCAGTGAGTCTTTGGCAGCCAACGAGCAGTACTTC CAISESLAANEQYF
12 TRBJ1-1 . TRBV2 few TGTGCCAGCAGTGAAAGGAGCTCTGAAGCTTTCTTT CASSERSSEAFF
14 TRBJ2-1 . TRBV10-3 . TGTGCCATCAGTGACGCCACCGGGGGAAATGAGCAGTTCTTC CAISDATGGNEQFF
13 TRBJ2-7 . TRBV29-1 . TGCAGCGTTGAGGAGGGAAGGGGGTACGAGCAGTACTTC CSVEEGRGYEQYF
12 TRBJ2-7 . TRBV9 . TGTGCCAGCAGCGTAAACTTCCACGAGCAGTACTTC CASSVNFHEQYF
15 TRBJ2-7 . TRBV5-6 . TGTGCCAGCAGCTTGATGGTTTTTGGGGGCTACGAGCAGTACTTC CASSLMVFGGYEQYF
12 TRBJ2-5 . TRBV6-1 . TGTGCCAGCAGTGAACAGATTGAGACCCAGTACTTC CASSEQIETQYF
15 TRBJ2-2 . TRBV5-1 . TGCGCCAGCAGCTTACAGCAGGCGAACACCGGGGAGCTGTTTTTT CASSLQQANTGELFF
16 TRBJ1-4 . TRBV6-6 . TGTGCCAGCAGTTACCTCGCGGGGGGCATTAATGAAAAACTGTTTTTT CASSYLAGGINEKLFF
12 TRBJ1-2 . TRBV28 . TGTGCCAGCAGTTTAGGGTCCTATGGCTACACCTTC CASSLGSYGYTF
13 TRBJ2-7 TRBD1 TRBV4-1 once TGCGCCAGCAGCCGACAGGGTCACCGCGAGCAGTACTTC CASSRQGHREQYF
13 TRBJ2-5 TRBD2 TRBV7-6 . TGTGCCAGCAGCCCTAGCGGGGAAGAGACCCAGTACTTC CASSPSGEETQYF
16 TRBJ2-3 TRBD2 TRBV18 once TGTGCCAGCTCACCAGGGACTAGCGGAGACACAGATACGCAGTATTTT CASSPGTSGDTDTQYF
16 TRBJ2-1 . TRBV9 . TGTGCCAGCAGCGTAGGACCCTATCCCCCTCTTAATGAGCAGTTCTTC CASSVGPYPPLNEQFF
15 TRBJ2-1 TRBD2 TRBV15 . TGTGCCACCAGCAGAGACGGGAGGGAATACAATGAGCAGTTCTTC CATSRDGREYNEQFF